The 8 T cell receptor beta chains below come from one sample, sequenced in a study of blood T cell repertoires in COVID-19. TCRdb keeps only in-frame clones here, not all; method: immunoSEQ multiplex PCR. The repertoire consists of about 270,000 clones, with 70% to 90% occurring once and the leading ten covering around 3.9%. The specimen was peripheral blood. The origin of the receptors is a woman aged 50 to 65 with active or convalescent COVID-19.

V and J are TRBV19 and TRBJ2-7; D perhaps matches TRBD2 (5 bases). Germline loops: CDR1 LNHDA, CDR2 SQIVND (reference sequence). The CDR3 runs 13 residues. V was shortened by 6 bases and J by 3 bases, with 12 bases between the two germline ends. CDR3 in amino acids: CASRRTELYEQYF. CDR3 bases: TGTGCCAGTAGAAGGACTGAACTCTACGAGCAGTACTTC.

The chain carries TRBV21-1 and TRBJ1-1. TRBV21-1 is noted as a pseudogene. CDR3 length equals 14 residues. The CDR3 protein is CASSKGRSQGGAFF. The DNA for the CDR3 is TGTGCCAGCAGCAAAGGAAGGAGTCAAGGAGGAGCTTTCTTT.

This rearrangement joins TRBV7-2 to TRBJ2-1; D remains unclear. This CDR3 is 12 amino acids long. V was cut by 6 bases and J by 9 bases, with 12 bases left in between. Per germline, CDR1 SGHTA and CDR2 FQGNSA. The CDR3 is CASRPPNGEQFF. DNA of the CDR3: TGTGCCAGCAGGCCTCCGAACGGTGAGCAGTTCTTC.

J is TRBJ1-5 and V is TRBV11-3; D might be TRBD1 (5 bases). V gave up 4 bases and J gave up 1 base, with 20 bases separating them. The CDR3 totals 18 residues. CDR1 and CDR2 (germline): SGHNT, YENEEA. The CDR3 DNA reads as TGTGCCAGCAGCTCCCCGGGGGGGGAGGCCTTCAGCAATCAGCCCCAGCATTTT. Translation gives CASSSPGGEAFSNQPQHF.

This clone was detected only a few times. The genes are TRBV19 and TRBJ1-2, with a tentative D call TRBD1 (5 bases). The CDR3 runs to 13 residues. The V end was cut by 6 bases, the J end by 4 bases, with 12 bases between. The V gene's germline CDR1 is LNHDA and CDR2 SQIVND (reference sequence). The chain's CDR3 is CASSDDSTYGYTF. CDR3 in DNA: TGTGCCAGTAGCGATGACAGTACCTATGGCTACACCTTC.

The chain has TRBV2 and TRBJ1-1; a weak D match, TRBD1 (5 bases). The CDR3 covers 13 residues. Trimming removed 9 bases from V and 8 bases from J, with 19 bases in between. Germline loops: CDR1 SNHLY, CDR2 FYNNEI. In nucleotides, the CDR3 is TGTGCCAGTCAGTCGAGACCCAGGGCCGAAGCTTTCTTT. Translated, it gives CASQSRPRAEAFF.

As concerns this clone: Germline and junction disagree at one end, which may indicate a read error. The gene calls are TRBV29-1 and TRBJ1-2, with 12 bases lining up with TRBD1. Germline V gene sequence: CDR1 SQVTM, CDR2 ANQGSEA. The length of the CDR3 is 12 residues. The CDR3 loop reads CSGTGGEKKIAF. The CDR3 nucleotides are TGCAGTGGGACAGGGGGCGAGAAGAAAATCGCCTTC.

The chain couples TRBV13 to TRBJ2-1; TRBD2 aligns across 10 bases. V dropped 5 bases and J dropped 4; count of bases not matched to a gene: 5. The germline V gene encodes CDR1 PRHDT and CDR2 FYEKMQ (reference sequence). The CDR3 totals 15 residues. The DNA of the CDR3 is TGTGCCAGCAGCCAGGAACTAGCGGGATACAATGAGCAGTTCTTC. Encoded protein: CASSQELAGYNEQFF.